These 4 T cell receptor beta chains share one sample of origin, sequenced in a study of shared clonotypes between healthy human individuals. Generated by immunoSEQ multiplex PCR, the TCRdb table keeps only in-frame clones and is missing some. The sample shows a few million clones, approximately 92% of them seen only once. The sample was naive CD4+ T cells sorted from blood. The subset is: CD45RA+ positively selected. All receptors derive from a man younger than 30 in good health.

The chain recombines TRBV15 with TRBJ1-2; TRBD1 is a possible D gene (5 bases). The V end was cut by 3 bases, the J end by 2 bases, with 13 bases between. There are 15 residues in the CDR3. The V gene's germline CDR1 is LNHNV and CDR2 YYDKDF (reference sequence). CDR3 nucleotide sequence: TGTGCCACCAGCAGGCCAACCCAGGGAAACTATGGCTACACCTTC. It specifies CATSRPTQGNYGYTF.

V and J are TRBV7-9 and TRBJ2-5; D not resolved. The end of the DNA aligns better with TRBJ2-7, so the J call may be wrong. From germline, CDR1 is SEHNR and CDR2 FQNEAQ (reference sequence). This CDR3 comprises 13 residues. The CDR3 loop reads CASRPPQDYEQYF. The CDR3 coding sequence is TGTGCCAGCAGACCCCCCCAGGACTACGAGCAGTACTTC.

This clone was recorded only once. This chain joins TRBV7-2 and TRBJ1-5; D possibly corresponds to TRBD1 (6 bases). Germline CDR1 is SGHTA and CDR2 is FQGNSA. The CDR3 has 14 residues. Trimming took 6 bases from V and 6 from J, leaving 15 bases between them. CDR3 amino acids: CASRRYTDSQPQHF. In DNA, the CDR3 is TGTGCCAGCAGGCGATACACGGACAGTCAGCCCCAGCATTTT. Filled out from reference TRBV7-2 and TRBJ1-5, the complete variable domain reads GAGVSQSPSNKVTEKGKDVELRCDPISGHTALYWYRQSLGQGLEFLIYFQGNSAPDKSGLPSDRFSAERTGGSVSTLTIQRTQQEDSAVYLCASRRYTDSQPQHFGDGTRLSIL.

The rearrangement links TRBV7-9 to TRBJ2-2; D is unclear. The CDR3 runs 13 residues. The ends were cut back, 7 bases at V and 6 bases at J, with 12 bases in the middle. Germline CDR1 SEHNR, CDR2 FQNEAQ (reference sequence). DNA for the CDR3: TGTGCCAGCACCGCCGGGTGGGCCGGGGAGCTGTTTTTT. Protein product: CASTAGWAGELFF.